These 5 T cell receptor beta chains originate from one sample sequenced in a study of T cell responses to AZD1222 COVID-19 vaccine. Sequencing used immunoSEQ multiplex PCR; TCRdb keeps in-frame clones, though not all of them. The data hold roughly 70,000 clones, with around nine tenths observed a single time. This material consisted of peripheral blood, taken 28 days after the second dose of the MenACWY control vaccine. The receptors were sampled from an adult who received the MenACWY meningococcal vaccine as a control.

The rearrangement links TRBV5-1 to TRBJ2-7; the D gene is possibly TRBD2 (5 bases). V gave up 4 bases and J gave up 2 bases, with 13 bases separating them. The CDR3 extends over 14 amino acids. Germline V gene lookup returns CDR1 SGHRS and CDR2 YFSETQ. The CDR3 bases are TGCGCCAGCAGCCCTGCGGCCGGGACCTACGAGCAGTACTTC. Translating gives CASSPAAGTYEQYF.

This chain uses TRBV14 with TRBJ2-1; TRBD1 is a possible D gene (6 bases). The CDR3 runs to 12 residues. V was cut by 5 bases and J by 14 bases, with 16 bases left in between. Germline-derived CDR1 and CDR2 are SGHDN and FVKESK. CDR3 nucleotide sequence: TGTGCCAGCAGCTCACTTGGGAGACAGGAGTTCTTC. It encodes CASSSLGRQEFF.

The chain combines TRBV28 with TRBJ2-7, with 10 bases fitting TRBD2. There are 14 residues in the CDR3. The V and J ends lost 7 bases and 2 bases, in that order; junction bases with no gene match: 5. Germline CDR1 MDHEN, CDR2 SYDVKM. CDR3 residues: CASTGTSETYEQYF. The DNA for the CDR3 is TGTGCCAGCACCGGGACTAGCGAGACCTACGAGCAGTACTTC.

The genes are TRBV6-5 and TRBJ2-5, with D perhaps TRBD1 or TRBD2 (5 bases each). The CDR3 sequence is 15 residues long. The V gene's germline CDR1 is MNHEY and CDR2 SVGAGI. The V end was cut by 5 bases, the J end by 1 base, with 14 bases between. The CDR3, as DNA: TGTGCCAGCAGTCGAACCGGGACGCTCCAAGAGACCCAGTACTTC. Amino acids: CASSRTGTLQETQYF.

This clone was detected a few times. The chain uses TRBV4-3 and TRBJ2-5; TRBD2 matches at 11 bases. This CDR3 is 15 amino acids long. Germline loops: CDR1 LGHNA, CDR2 YSLEER. Germline trimming cut 2 bases from V and 4 bases from J; bases unmatched to any gene: 3. CDR3 bases: TGCGCCAGCAGCCAACTAGCGGGAGGTACAGAGACCCAGTACTTC. It is translated as CASSQLAGGTETQYF.